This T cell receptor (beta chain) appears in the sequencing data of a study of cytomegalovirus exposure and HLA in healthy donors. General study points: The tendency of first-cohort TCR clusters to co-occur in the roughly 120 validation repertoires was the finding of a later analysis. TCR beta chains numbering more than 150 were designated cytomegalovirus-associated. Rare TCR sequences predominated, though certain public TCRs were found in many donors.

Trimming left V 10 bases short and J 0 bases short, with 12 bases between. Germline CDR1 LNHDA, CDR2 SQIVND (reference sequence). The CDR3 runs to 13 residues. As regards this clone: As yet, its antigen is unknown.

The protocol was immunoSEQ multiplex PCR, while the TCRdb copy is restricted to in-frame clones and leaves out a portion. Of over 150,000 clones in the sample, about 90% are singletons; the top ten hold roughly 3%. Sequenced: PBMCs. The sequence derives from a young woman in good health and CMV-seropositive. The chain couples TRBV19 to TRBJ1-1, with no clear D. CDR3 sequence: CATSVRLNTEAFF. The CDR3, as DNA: TGTGCCACCTCTGTCAGGCTGAACACTGAAGCTTTCTTT.